This is a list of T cell receptor beta chains from one sample in a study of T cells in lung cancer brain metastases. The data were produced by immunoSEQ multiplex PCR, yet TCRdb's version contains in-frame clones alone and is incomplete. The sample records about 2,100 clones, less than 95% being singletons. Sample: tumor tissue from the primary lung tumor. These receptors came from a man between 65 and 80 years old with non-small cell lung cancer. The CDR3 runs from the conserved cysteine through the conserved F or W. Fields, in order: clone size, J gene, D gene, V gene, CDR3 protein, CDR3 DNA. The D gene is left open where the match is weak. Expanded clones get a size class; other rows say once, few or many, or leave the size out.

- TRBJ1-2 - TRBV30 CAWSVRTGKHFGYDYTF TGTGCCTGGAGTGTACGAACGGGGAAACACTTCGGCTATGACTACACCTTC
- TRBJ1-4 - TRBV28 CATSLEGEKLFF TGTGCCACCTCTTTGGAGGGGGAAAAACTGTTTTTT
- TRBJ1-6 TRBD1 TRBV5-6 CASSRAGTAYNSPLHF TGTGCCAGCAGCCGGGCCGGGACAGCCTATAATTCACCCCTCCACTTT
- TRBJ2-2 - TRBV4-3 CASSQELNLNTGELFF TGCGCCAGCAGCCAAGAGCTAAACCTGAACACCGGGGAGCTGTTTTTT
- TRBJ1-3 - TRBV10-2 CASSAGAWNTIYF TGCGCCAGCAGTGCAGGGGCATGGAACACCATATATTTT
once TRBJ2-1 - TRBV5-1 CASTTGGGYNEQFF TGCGCCAGCACCACAGGTGGCGGCTACAATGAGCAGTTCTTC
few TRBJ1-1 TRBD1 TRBV13 CASSRGQGNTEAFF TGTGCCAGCAGCCGCGGACAGGGGAACACTGAAGCTTTCTTT
- TRBJ1-6 - TRBV7-8 CASIRDQNSPLHF TGTGCCAGCATCCGGGACCAGAATTCACCCCTCCACTTT
- TRBJ2-1 TRBD2 TRBV7-8 CASSPTSGRYNEQFF TGTGCCAGCAGCCCAACTAGCGGCCGGTACAATGAGCAGTTCTTC
- TRBJ1-2 - TRBV7-8 CASSPGGSTGYGYTF TGTGCCAGCAGCCCCGGAGGCAGTACGGGCTATGGCTACACCTTC
- TRBJ1-2 - TRBV5-5 CASSYLTPKERINYGYTF TGTGCCAGCAGCTATCTAACTCCGAAGGAGAGGATTAACTATGGCTACACCTTC
- TRBJ2-3 TRBD2 TRBV5-4 CASSLEASGADTQYF TGTGCCAGCAGCTTGGAGGCTAGCGGGGCAGATACGCAGTATTTT
- TRBJ1-2 - TRBV28 CASSLIHLQTNYGYTF TGTGCCAGCAGTTTAATTCACCTACAAACTAACTATGGCTACACCTTC
- TRBJ2-1 - TRBV5-1 CASSPALALNNEQFF TGCGCCAGCAGCCCGGCCCTAGCGCTTAACAATGAGCAGTTCTTC
- TRBJ2-1 - TRBV7-9 CASSLDGEQFF TGTGCCAGCAGCTTAGACGGAGAGCAGTTCTTC
- TRBJ2-7 - TRBV13 CASSRGRKVYEQYF TGTGCCAGCTCCCGGGGGCGCAAGGTCTACGAGCAGTACTTC
- TRBJ2-7 TRBD2 TRBV6-5 CASSYGSGGSSYEQYF TGTGCCAGCAGTTACGGTAGCGGGGGGAGCTCCTACGAGCAGTACTTC
- TRBJ2-7 TRBD2 TRBV30 CAWSVPSGVSYEQYF TGTGCCTGGAGTGTACCTAGCGGGGTCTCCTACGAGCAGTACTTC
- TRBJ2-2 - TRBV2 CASLVNTGELFF TGTGCCAGCTTGGTGAACACCGGGGAGCTGTTTTTT
- TRBJ1-5 - TRBV12-5 CASGLADRNQPQHF TGTGCTAGTGGTTTGGCGGACCGGAATCAGCCCCAGCATTTT
- TRBJ1-5 TRBD1 TRBV7-8 CASSIDRVNQPQHF TGTGCCAGCAGCATTGACAGGGTAAATCAGCCCCAGCATTTT
- TRBJ1-5 - TRBV12-5 CASGYSDVYQPQHF TGTGCTAGTGGATATTCCGACGTATATCAGCCCCAGCATTTT
- TRBJ2-1 - TRBV5-6 CASSPWRLTINEQFF TGTGCCAGCAGCCCATGGCGGCTTACGATAAATGAGCAGTTCTTC
- TRBJ1-6 - TRBV25-1 CASSEDPYNSPLHF TGTGCCAGCAGTGAGGACCCCTATAATTCACCCCTCCACTTT
few TRBJ2-7 - TRBV11-1 CASSPRGRGNEQYF TGTGCCAGCAGCCCCAGGGGAAGAGGGAACGAGCAGTACTTC
- TRBJ2-2 - TRBV29-1 CSVFHRELFF TGCAGCGTATTCCACAGGGAGCTGTTTTTT
- TRBJ2-1 TRBD2 TRBV18 CASSPTSGRALGYNEQFF TGTGCCAGCTCACCTACTAGCGGGAGGGCCCTCGGCTACAATGAGCAGTTCTTC
once TRBJ2-5 - TRBV5-6 CASSFRGMPGQETQYF TGTGCCAGCAGCTTTAGGGGGATGCCAGGCCAAGAGACCCAGTACTTC
- TRBJ2-3 TRBD2 TRBV2 CASIRGAGGDTQYF TGTGCCAGCATAAGGGGGGCGGGAGGAGATACGCAGTATTTT
- TRBJ2-3 - TRBV7-8 CASSLVLGLYTQYF TGTGCCAGCAGCTTAGTCTTGGGCCTGTATACGCAGTATTTT
- TRBJ2-5 - TRBV7-3 CASSPSNGPETQYF TGTGCCAGCAGCCCCTCTAATGGTCCGGAGACCCAGTACTTC
- TRBJ2-7 - TRBV30 CAEGGGGYEQYF TGTGCCGAGGGAGGGGGAGGGTACGAGCAGTACTTC
- TRBJ2-3 TRBD2 TRBV5-6 CASSPGTSGTGDTQYF TGTGCCAGCAGCCCCGGGACTAGCGGGACAGGAGATACGCAGTATTTT
- TRBJ2-6 - TRBV4-3 CASSQEVPSGANVLTF TGCGCCAGCAGCCAAGAAGTTCCCTCTGGGGCCAACGTCCTGACTTTC
- TRBJ2-5 TRBD1 TRBV11-3 CASSRDSETQYF TGTGCCAGCAGCCGGGACAGTGAGACCCAGTACTTC
- TRBJ2-3 TRBD1 TRBV7-3 CASSLKQGQGTDTQYF TGTGCCAGCAGCTTAAAACAAGGACAGGGCACAGATACGCAGTATTTT
- TRBJ2-1 TRBD2 TRBV2 CASSGIAGSEQFF TGTGCCAGCAGTGGAATAGCGGGATCTGAGCAGTTCTTC
- TRBJ1-1 - TRBV7-9 CASSFDWGAGGNTEAFF TGTGCCAGCAGCTTTGATTGGGGGGCAGGAGGGAACACTGAAGCTTTCTTT
- TRBJ1-3 - TRBV30 CAWSPSGNTIYF TGTGCCTGGAGTCCCTCTGGAAACACCATATATTTT
- TRBJ1-1 - TRBV25-1 CASSEYHNTEAFF TGTGCCAGCAGTGAATACCATAACACTGAAGCTTTCTTT
- TRBJ2-7 - TRBV7-9 CASTLSAGTPYEQYF TGTGCCAGCACCCTATCTGCGGGGACCCCCTACGAGCAGTACTTC
- TRBJ1-4 - TRBV6-5 CASSLDSGGGEKLFF TGTGCCAGCAGCCTAGACTCCGGTGGTGGTGAAAAACTGTTTTTT